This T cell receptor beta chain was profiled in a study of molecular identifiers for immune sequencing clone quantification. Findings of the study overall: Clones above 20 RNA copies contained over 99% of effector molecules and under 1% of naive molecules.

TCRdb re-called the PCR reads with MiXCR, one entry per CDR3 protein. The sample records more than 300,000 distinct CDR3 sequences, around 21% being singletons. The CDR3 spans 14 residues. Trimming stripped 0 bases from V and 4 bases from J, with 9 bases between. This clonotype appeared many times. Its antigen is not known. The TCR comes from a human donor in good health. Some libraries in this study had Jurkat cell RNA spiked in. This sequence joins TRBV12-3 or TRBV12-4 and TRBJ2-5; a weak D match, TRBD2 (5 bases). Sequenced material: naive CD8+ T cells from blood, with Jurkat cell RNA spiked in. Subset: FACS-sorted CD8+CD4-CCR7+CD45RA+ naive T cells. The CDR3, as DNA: TGTGCCAGCAGTTTAGCGCCTAGCCGAGAGACCCAGTACTTC. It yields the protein CASSLAPSRETQYF.